The rows below give T cell receptor beta chains drawn from one sample of a study of blood T cell repertoires in COVID-19. Sequencing was performed with immunoSEQ multiplex PCR; in TCRdb, only in-frame clones are kept and a portion is missing. In the table there are 95,000 to 150,000 clones, 88% of which are singletons. Sequenced: peripheral blood. The receptors were sampled from a woman over 75 with acute or convalescent COVID-19. The CDR3 runs from the conserved cysteine through the conserved F or W. A D gene is named only where the DNA matches it firmly. Some rows have no size entry. The others give once, few or many, or a class for an expanded clone.

D,V,J,size,DNA,CDR3
NA,TRBV6-2/TRBV6-3,TRBJ1-4,NA,TGTGCCAGCAGTTACTCGTCGCCAGGGTCTGAAAAACTGTTTTTT,CASSYSSPGSEKLFF
TRBD1,TRBV7-9,TRBJ2-5,NA,TGTGCCACGAGGACAGGGCCGGGGGAGACCCAGTACTTC,CATRTGPGETQYF
NA,TRBV3-1/TRBV3-2,TRBJ1-3,few,TGTGCCAGCAGCCGGAACAGAATTACAACCTCTGGAAACACCATATATTTT,CASSRNRITTSGNTIYF
NA,TRBV2,TRBJ1-1,NA,TGTGCCAGCAGTGTTGGGGGAGGGATTGAAGCTTTCTTT,CASSVGGGIEAFF
TRBD1,TRBV6-4,TRBJ1-1,once,TGTGCCAGCAGTGCAGAGGGGGCTAGGGGTGAAGCTTTCTTT,CASSAEGARGEAFF
NA,TRBV6-5,TRBJ1-6,NA,TGTGCCAGCAGTTACTCGAGTGACAGGCGTAATTCACCCCTCCACTTT,CASSYSSDRRNSPLHF
NA,TRBV19,TRBJ1-3,few,TGTGCCAGTAGTCGCTTGGGGGCCTCTGGAAACACCATATATTTT,CASSRLGASGNTIYF
NA,TRBV5-6,TRBJ1-4,NA,TGTGCCAGCAGCTTGGCCAAGAGGGTTTGGGTTTTT,CASSLAKRVWVF
TRBD1,TRBV19,TRBJ1-3,NA,TGTGCCAGTAGTATGGGACAGACTTTCTCTGGAAACACCATATATTTT,CASSMGQTFSGNTIYF
NA,TRBV20-1,TRBJ1-1,NA,TGCAGTGCTAGAGAGTATCTTTTGGCTTTCTTT,CSAREYLLAFF
TRBD2,TRBV24-1,TRBJ2-5,NA,TGTGCCACCAGCTCTAGCGGTGCCGAGACCCAGTACTTC,CATSSSGAETQYF
NA,TRBV7-9,TRBJ1-1,NA,TGTGCCAGCAGCTTAGGGGCCGGTGAGTCTGAAGCTTTCTTT,CASSLGAGESEAFF
TRBD1,TRBV3-1/TRBV3-2,TRBJ1-2,NA,TGTGCCAGCAGTCAATCTCTGACAGGGGGCTATGGCTACACCTTC,CASSQSLTGGYGYTF
TRBD1,TRBV5-1,TRBJ1-1,NA,TGCGCCAGCAGCGCGGGACAGGATGAAGCTTTCTTT,CASSAGQDEAFF
TRBD2,TRBV3-1/TRBV3-2,TRBJ2-4,few,TGTGCCAGCAGCCAAATCGGACTAGCGGGGTTAGCCAAAAACATTCAGTACTTC,CASSQIGLAGLAKNIQYF
NA,TRBV5-1,TRBJ1-1,NA,TGCGCCAGCAGCCCAATCTTCGGGGGGGCGGGGGAAGCTTTCTTT,CASSPIFGGAGEAFF
TRBD1,TRBV28,TRBJ1-4,NA,TGTGCCAGCAGCTCACGGGGCCGAGAGACAGGGATTGAAAAACTGTTTTTT,CASSSRGRETGIEKLFF
NA,TRBV28,TRBJ2-7,NA,TGTGCCAGCAGTTTACCCCGGAGGGGCGAGCAGTACTTC,CASSLPRRGEQYF
NA,TRBV5-1,TRBJ2-3,NA,TGCGCCAGCAGCTTGGCCGGGGTGACAGATACGCAGTATTTT,CASSLAGVTDTQYF
NA,TRBV1,TRBJ2-7,NA,TGCACCAGCAGCCAAGACAGGGTAGCCTACGAGCAGTACTTC,CTSSQDRVAYEQYF
TRBD2,TRBV7-2,TRBJ2-1,NA,TGTGCCAGCAGCGTCGAAGCGGGGGGCGCCGATGAGCAGTTCTTC,CASSVEAGGADEQFF
TRBD2,TRBV5-4,TRBJ2-2,NA,TGTGCCAGCAGCTTGTTCATCGGGGGGGCTGGCGGGGAGCTGTTTTTT,CASSLFIGGAGGELFF
NA,TRBV20-1,TRBJ2-7,once,TGCAGTGCTAGTGCCAGTCGAGAGCAGTACTTC,CSASASREQYF
NA,TRBV11-2,TRBJ2-4,NA,TGTGCCAGCAGCTCTCCGGGACAACTAGCCAAAAACATTCAGTACTTC,CASSSPGQLAKNIQYF
TRBD2,TRBV10-3,TRBJ2-1,NA,TGTGCCATCAGTCAAGGGACTAGCGGGAGGGATGAGCAGTTCTTC,CAISQGTSGRDEQFF
NA,TRBV5-1,TRBJ2-5,NA,TGCGCCAGCTATCAGGGCCAACAAGAGACCCAGTACTTC,CASYQGQQETQYF
TRBD2,TRBV6-5,TRBJ2-3,NA,TGTGCCAGCAGTCATTCGGGCGGGGGTGCAGATACGCAGTATTTT,CASSHSGGGADTQYF
NA,TRBV5-1,TRBJ2-5,NA,TGCGCCAGCAGCTTCCAGGGGCAAGAGACCCAGTACTTC,CASSFQGQETQYF
TRBD1,TRBV7-9,TRBJ2-7,few,TGTGCCAGCAGCCCAGGGGGTCCCTACGAGCAGTACTTC,CASSPGGPYEQYF
NA,TRBV6-5,TRBJ2-6,NA,TGTGCCAGCACAGGGCGCCCTGGGGCCAACGTCCTGACTTTC,CASTGRPGANVLTF
NA,TRBV7-2,TRBJ1-1,once,TGTGCCAGCAGCTTAGCACAGATGAACACTGAAGCTTTCTTT,CASSLAQMNTEAFF
NA,TRBV4-1,TRBJ1-5,NA,TGCGCCAGCAGCCCCCGGGACACCTCATGGGATCAGCCCCAGCATTTT,CASSPRDTSWDQPQHF
TRBD2,TRBV29-1,TRBJ2-1,NA,TGCAGCGTGGGACTAGCGGGAGCGGACAATGAGCAGTTCTTC,CSVGLAGADNEQFF
TRBD2,TRBV24-1,TRBJ2-3,once,TGTGCCACCAGTGTAGGCGGGGGGCCTGGAGATACGCAGTATTTT,CATSVGGGPGDTQYF
NA,TRBV19,TRBJ2-6,NA,TGTGCCAGTAGTCCGTCTGGTATGGCAGGGCGCAACTCTGGGGCCAACGTCCTGACTTTC,CASSPSGMAGRNSGANVLTF
NA,TRBV9,TRBJ1-2,NA,TGTGCCAGCAGCGGGACAGTATATGGCTACACCTTC,CASSGTVYGYTF
NA,TRBV5-1,TRBJ1-6,NA,TGCGCCAGCAGCTTGACTCTCGACAGCCTCTATAATTCACCCCTCCACTTT,CASSLTLDSLYNSPLHF
NA,TRBV10-3,TRBJ1-5,NA,TGTGCCATCAGTTCACAGGAAGACAATCAGCCCCAGCATTTT,CAISSQEDNQPQHF
NA,TRBV19,TRBJ2-2,NA,TGTGCCAGTAGCGGGGGTTGGGACACCGGGGAGCTGTTTTTT,CASSGGWDTGELFF
TRBD2,TRBV7-9,TRBJ2-3,NA,TGTGCCAGCAGCAAAGGGTTGGCTAGCGGGAGGATAGATACGCAGTATTTT,CASSKGLASGRIDTQYF
TRBD2,TRBV4-1,TRBJ2-7,NA,TGCGCCAGCAGCCAAGGACCGGGACTAGCGGGAAGCTCCTACGAGCAGTACTTC,CASSQGPGLAGSSYEQYF
NA,TRBV27,TRBJ1-6,NA,TGTGCCAGCAGTTTATCCCATCCCCGCTTAGGGGCGAATTCACCCCTCCACTTT,CASSLSHPRLGANSPLHF
TRBD1,TRBV6-5,TRBJ2-2,NA,TGTGCCAGCAGGACCGGGACAGGGTTCGCCGGGGAGCTGTTTTTT,CASRTGTGFAGELFF
NA,TRBV19,TRBJ1-5,NA,TGTGCCAGTAGTATAGCAGAAAGGGGGGGACACCGAAATCAGCCCCAGCATTTT,CASSIAERGGHRNQPQHF
NA,TRBV5-6,TRBJ2-7,NA,TGTGCCAGCAGCTCTACCTCCGGGACACGCTACGAGCAGTACTTC,CASSSTSGTRYEQYF
NA,TRBV6-2/TRBV6-3,TRBJ1-2,NA,TGTGCCAGCAGTTACACGGACTATGGCTACACCTTC,CASSYTDYGYTF
NA,TRBV19,TRBJ1-1,NA,TGTGCCAGTTGTTTGAGGCACGACTTTGGCACTGAAGCTTTCTTT,CASCLRHDFGTEAFF
NA,TRBV7-9,TRBJ2-4,NA,TGTGCCAGCAGCTTGGTAGTTGGTAGCAAAAACATTCAGTACTTC,CASSLVVGSKNIQYF
NA,TRBV6-5,TRBJ1-1,NA,TGTGCCAGCGGAAGAGGGAACACTGAAGCTTTCTTT,CASGRGNTEAFF